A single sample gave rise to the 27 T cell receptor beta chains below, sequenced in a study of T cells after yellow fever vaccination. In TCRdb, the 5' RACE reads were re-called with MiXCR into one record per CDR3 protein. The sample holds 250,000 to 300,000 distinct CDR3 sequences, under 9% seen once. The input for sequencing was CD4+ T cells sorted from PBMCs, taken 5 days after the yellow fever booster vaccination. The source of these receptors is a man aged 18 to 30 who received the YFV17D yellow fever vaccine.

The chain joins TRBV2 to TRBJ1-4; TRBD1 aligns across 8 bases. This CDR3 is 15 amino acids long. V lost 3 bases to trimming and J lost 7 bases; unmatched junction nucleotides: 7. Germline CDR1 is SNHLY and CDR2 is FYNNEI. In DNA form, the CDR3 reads TGTGCCAGCAGTGACAGGGGGCAAGTCAGTGAAAAACTGTTTTTT. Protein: CASSDRGQVSEKLFF.

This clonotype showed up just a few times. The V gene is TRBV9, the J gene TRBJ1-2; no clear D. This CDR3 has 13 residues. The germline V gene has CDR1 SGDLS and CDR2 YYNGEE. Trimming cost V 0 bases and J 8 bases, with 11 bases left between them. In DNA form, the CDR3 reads TGTGCCAGCAGCGTAGAAGGGTCACGGGGCTACACCTTC. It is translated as CASSVEGSRGYTF.

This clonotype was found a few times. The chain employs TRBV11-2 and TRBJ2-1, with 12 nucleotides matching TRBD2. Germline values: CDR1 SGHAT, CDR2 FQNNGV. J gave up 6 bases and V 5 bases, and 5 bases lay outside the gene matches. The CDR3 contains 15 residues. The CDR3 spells CASSRTSGDFNEQFF. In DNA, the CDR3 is TGTGCCAGCAGCCGGACTAGCGGGGACTTCAATGAGCAGTTCTTC.

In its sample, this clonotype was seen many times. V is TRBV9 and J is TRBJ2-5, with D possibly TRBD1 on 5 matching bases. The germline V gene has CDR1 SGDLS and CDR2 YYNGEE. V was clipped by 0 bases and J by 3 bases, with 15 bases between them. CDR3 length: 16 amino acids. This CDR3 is CASSVEGRAREETQYF. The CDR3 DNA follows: TGTGCCAGCAGCGTAGAGGGCAGGGCGAGAGAAGAGACCCAGTACTTC.

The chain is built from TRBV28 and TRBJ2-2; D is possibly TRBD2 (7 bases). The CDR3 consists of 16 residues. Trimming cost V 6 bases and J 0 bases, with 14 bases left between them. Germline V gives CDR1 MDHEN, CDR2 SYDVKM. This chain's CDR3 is CASSLSGGPNTGELFF. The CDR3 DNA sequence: TGTGCCAGCAGCCTCTCGGGGGGCCCGAACACCGGGGAGCTGTTTTTT.

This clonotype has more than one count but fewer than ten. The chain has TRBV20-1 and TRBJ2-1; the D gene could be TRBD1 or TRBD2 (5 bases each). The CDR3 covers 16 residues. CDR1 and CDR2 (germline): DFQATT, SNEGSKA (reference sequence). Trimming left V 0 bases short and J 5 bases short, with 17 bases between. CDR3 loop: CSARDPRGAADNEQFF. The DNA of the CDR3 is TGCAGTGCTAGAGATCCCAGAGGGGCAGCAGACAATGAGCAGTTCTTC.

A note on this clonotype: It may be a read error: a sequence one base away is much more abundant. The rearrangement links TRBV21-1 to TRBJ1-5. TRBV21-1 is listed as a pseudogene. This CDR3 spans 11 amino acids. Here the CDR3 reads CASSNYQPQHF. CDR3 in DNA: TGTGCCAGCAGCAACTATCAGCCCCAGCATTTT.

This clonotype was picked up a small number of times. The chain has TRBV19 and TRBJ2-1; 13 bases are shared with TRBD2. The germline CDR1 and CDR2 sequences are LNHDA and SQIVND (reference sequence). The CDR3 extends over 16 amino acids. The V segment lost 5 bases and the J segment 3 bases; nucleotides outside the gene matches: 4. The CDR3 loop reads CASSPRTSGGYNEQFF. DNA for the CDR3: TGTGCCAGTAGTCCCAGGACTAGCGGGGGCTACAATGAGCAGTTCTTC.

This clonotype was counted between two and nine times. This CDR3 is CASLGQGNTEAFF. The DNA for the CDR3 is TGTGCCAGCCTCGGACAGGGGAACACTGAAGCTTTCTTT. The chain carries TRBV12-3 or TRBV12-4 and TRBJ1-1; TRBD1 agrees at 8 bases. V lost 8 bases to trimming and J lost 1 base; unmatched junction nucleotides: 3. The CDR3 has 13 residues.

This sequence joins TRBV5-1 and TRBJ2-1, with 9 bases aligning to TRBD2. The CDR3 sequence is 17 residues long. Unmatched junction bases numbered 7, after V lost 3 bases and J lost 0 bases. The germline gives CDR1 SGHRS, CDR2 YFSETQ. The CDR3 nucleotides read TGCGCCAGCAGCTGGGGGTTAGCGGGGGCCTCCTACAATGAGCAGTTCTTC. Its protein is CASSWGLAGASYNEQFF. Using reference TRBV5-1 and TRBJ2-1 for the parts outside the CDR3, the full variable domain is KAGVTQTPRYLIKTRGQQVTLSCSPISGHRSVSWYQQTPGQGLQFLFEYFSETQRNKGNFPGRFSGRQFSNSRSEMNVSTLELGDSALYLCASSWGLAGASYNEQFFGPGTRLTVL.

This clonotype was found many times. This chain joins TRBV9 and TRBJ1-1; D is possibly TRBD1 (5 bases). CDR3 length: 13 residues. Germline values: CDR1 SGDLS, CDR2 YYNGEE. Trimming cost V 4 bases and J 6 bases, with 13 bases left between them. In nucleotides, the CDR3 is TGTGCCAGCAGCTCCCGGGGGGGGTCTGAAGCTTTCTTT. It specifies CASSSRGGSEAFF.

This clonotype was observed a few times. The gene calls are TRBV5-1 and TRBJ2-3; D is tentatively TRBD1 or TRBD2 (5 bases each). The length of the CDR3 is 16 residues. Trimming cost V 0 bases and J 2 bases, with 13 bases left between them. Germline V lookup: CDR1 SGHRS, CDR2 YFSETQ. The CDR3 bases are TGCGCCAGCAGCTTGGACTTTAGGGACCTCACAGATACGCAGTATTTT. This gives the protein CASSLDFRDLTDTQYF.

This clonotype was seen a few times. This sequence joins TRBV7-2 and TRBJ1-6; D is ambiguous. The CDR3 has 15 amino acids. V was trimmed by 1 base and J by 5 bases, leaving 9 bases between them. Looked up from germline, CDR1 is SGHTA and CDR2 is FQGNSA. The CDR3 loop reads CASSLGARHNSPLHF. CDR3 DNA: TGTGCCAGCAGCTTAGGGGCAAGGCATAATTCACCCCTCCACTTT.

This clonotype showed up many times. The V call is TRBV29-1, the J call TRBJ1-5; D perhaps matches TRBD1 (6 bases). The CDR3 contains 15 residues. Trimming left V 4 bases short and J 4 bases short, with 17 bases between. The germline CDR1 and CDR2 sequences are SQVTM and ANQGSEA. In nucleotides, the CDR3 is TGCAGCGTTGTGGTTGGGGGGGGCGTGAATCAGCCCCAGCATTTT. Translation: CSVVVGGGVNQPQHF. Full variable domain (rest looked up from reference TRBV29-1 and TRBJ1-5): SAVISQKPSRDICQRGTSLTIQCQVDSQVTMMFWYRQQPGQSLTLIATANQGSEATYESGFVIDKFPISRPNLTFSTLTVSNMSPEDSSIYLCSVVVGGGVNQPQHFGDGTRLSIL.

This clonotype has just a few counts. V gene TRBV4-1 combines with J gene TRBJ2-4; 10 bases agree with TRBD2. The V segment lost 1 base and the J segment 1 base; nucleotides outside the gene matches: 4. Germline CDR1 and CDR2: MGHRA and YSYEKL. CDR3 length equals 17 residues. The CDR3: CASSQGLAGAAKNIQYF. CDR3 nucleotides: TGCGCCAGCAGCCAAGGGCTAGCGGGGGCTGCCAAAAACATTCAGTACTTC.

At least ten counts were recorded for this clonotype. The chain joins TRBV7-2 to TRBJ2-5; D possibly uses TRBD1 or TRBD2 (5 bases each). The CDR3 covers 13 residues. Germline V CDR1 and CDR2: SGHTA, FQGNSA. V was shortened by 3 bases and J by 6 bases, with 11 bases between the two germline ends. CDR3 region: CASSLRGEKTQYF. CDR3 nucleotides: TGTGCCAGCAGCTTGAGGGGCGAAAAGACCCAGTACTTC.

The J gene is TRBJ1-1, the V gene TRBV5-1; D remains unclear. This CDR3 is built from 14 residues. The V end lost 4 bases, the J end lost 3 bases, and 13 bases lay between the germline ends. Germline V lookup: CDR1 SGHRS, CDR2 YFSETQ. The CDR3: CASSLDLRDTEAFF. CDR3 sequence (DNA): TGCGCCAGCAGCCTAGACTTACGGGACACTGAAGCTTTCTTT.

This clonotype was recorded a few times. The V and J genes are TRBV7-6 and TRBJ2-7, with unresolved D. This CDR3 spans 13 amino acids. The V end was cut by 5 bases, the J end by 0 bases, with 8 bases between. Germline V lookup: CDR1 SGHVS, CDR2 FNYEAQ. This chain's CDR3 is CASSDRSSYEQYF. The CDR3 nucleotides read TGTGCCAGCAGCGATAGGAGCTCCTACGAGCAGTACTTC.

The CDR3 reads CAAGEPNTGELFF. For the CDR3, the DNA is TGTGCCGCCGGGGAGCCGAACACCGGGGAGCTGTTTTTT. The chain carries TRBV12-3 or TRBV12-4 and TRBJ2-2; D possibly corresponds to TRBD2 (5 bases). CDR3 length: 13 amino acids. Deletions cut 11 bases from V and 0 bases from J, with 10 bases between.

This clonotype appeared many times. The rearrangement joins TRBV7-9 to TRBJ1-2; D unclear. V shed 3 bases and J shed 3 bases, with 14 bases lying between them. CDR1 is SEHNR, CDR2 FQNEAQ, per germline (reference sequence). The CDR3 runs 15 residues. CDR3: CASSFLSGTDYGYTF. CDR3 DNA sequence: TGTGCCAGCAGCTTCCTGAGTGGAACGGACTATGGCTACACCTTC. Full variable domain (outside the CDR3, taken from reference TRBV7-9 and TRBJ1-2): DTGVSQNPRHKITKRGQNVTFRCDPISEHNRLYWYRQTLGQGPEFLTYFQNEAQLEKSRLLSDRFSAERPKGSFSTLEIQRTEQGDSAMYLCASSFLSGTDYGYTFGSGTRLTVV.

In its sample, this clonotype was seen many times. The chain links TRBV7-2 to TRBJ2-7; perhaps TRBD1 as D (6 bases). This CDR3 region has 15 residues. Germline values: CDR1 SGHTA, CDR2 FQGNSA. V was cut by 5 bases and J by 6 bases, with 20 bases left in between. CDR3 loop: CASSLIGGPLVEQYF. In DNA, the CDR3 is TGTGCCAGCAGCCTGATAGGGGGTCCCCTCGTCGAGCAGTACTTC.

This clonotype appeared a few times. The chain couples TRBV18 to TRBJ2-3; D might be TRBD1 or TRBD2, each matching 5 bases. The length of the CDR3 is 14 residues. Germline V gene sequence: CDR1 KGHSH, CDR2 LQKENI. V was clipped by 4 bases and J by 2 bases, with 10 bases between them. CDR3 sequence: CASSRRGDTDTQYF. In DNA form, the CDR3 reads TGTGCCAGCTCACGTCGAGGGGACACAGATACGCAGTATTTT.

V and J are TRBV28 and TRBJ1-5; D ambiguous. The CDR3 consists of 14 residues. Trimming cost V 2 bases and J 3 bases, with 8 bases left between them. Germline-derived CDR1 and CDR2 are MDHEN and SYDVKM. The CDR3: CASSLSQINQPQHF. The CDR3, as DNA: TGTGCCAGCAGTTTAAGTCAGATCAATCAGCCCCAGCATTTT.

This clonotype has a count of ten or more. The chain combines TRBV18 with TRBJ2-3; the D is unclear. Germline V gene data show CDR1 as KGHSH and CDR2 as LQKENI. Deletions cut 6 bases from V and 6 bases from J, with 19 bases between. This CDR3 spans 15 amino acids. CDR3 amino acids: CASSPPSVGTDTQYF. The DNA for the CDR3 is TGTGCCAGCTCCCCTCCCTCCGTGGGAACGGATACGCAGTATTTT.

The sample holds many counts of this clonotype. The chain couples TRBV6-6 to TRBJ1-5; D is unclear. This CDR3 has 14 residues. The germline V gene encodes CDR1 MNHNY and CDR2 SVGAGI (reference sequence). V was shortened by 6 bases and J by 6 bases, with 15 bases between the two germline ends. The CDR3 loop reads CASRPIEGSQPQHF. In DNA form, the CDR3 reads TGTGCCAGCAGACCGATTGAGGGCAGTCAGCCCCAGCATTTT.

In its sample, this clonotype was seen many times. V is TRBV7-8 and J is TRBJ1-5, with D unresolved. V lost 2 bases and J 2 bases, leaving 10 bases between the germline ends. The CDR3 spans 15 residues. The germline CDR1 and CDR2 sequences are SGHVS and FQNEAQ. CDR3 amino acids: CASSLSSVGNQPQHF. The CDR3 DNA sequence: TGTGCCAGCAGCTTATCATCAGTCGGCAATCAGCCCCAGCATTTT.

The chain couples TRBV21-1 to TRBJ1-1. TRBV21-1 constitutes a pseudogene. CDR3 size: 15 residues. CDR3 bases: TGTGCCAGCAGCAAAGAAGAGGAGGAGTACACTGAAGCTTTCTTT. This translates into CASSKEEEEYTEAFF.